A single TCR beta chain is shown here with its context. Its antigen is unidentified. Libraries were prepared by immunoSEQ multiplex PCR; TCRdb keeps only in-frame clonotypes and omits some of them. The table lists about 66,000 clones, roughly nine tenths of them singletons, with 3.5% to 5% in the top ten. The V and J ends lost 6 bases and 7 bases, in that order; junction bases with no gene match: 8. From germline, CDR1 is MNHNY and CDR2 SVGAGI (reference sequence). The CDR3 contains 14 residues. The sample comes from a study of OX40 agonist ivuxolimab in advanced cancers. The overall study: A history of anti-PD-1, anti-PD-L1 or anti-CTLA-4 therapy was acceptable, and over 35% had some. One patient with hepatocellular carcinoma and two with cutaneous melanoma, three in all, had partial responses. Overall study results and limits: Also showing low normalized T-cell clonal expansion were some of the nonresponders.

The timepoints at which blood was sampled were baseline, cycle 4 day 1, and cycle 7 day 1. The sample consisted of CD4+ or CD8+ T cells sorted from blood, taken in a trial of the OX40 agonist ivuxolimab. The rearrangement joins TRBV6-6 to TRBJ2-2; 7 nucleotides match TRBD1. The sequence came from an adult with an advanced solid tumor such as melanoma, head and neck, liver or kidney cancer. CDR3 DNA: TGTGCCAGCAGGTCGACAGGGCTCGGCGGGGAGCTGTTTTTT. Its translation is CASRSTGLGGELFF.